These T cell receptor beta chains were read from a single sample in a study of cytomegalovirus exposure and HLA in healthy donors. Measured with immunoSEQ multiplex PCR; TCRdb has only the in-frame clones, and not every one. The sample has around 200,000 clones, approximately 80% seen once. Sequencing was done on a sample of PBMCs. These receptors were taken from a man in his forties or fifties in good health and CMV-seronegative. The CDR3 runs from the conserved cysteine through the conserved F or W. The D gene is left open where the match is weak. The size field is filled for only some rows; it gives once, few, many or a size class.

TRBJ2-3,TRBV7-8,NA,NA,CASSLSGSDTQYF,TGTGCCAGCAGCTTGAGCGGGTCAGATACGCAGTATTTT
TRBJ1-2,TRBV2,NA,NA,CASTGPRGYTF,TGTGCCAGCACAGGGCCTCGGGGCTACACCTTC
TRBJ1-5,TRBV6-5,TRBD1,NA,CASSFGQGIQPQHF,TGTGCCAGCAGTTTCGGACAGGGCATTCAGCCCCAGCATTTT
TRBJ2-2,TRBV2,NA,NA,CASSPYAPRTGELFF,TGTGCCAGCTCGCCTTATGCTCCCCGGACCGGGGAGCTGTTTTTT
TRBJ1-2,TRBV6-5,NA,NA,CASTGGNYGYTF,TGTGCCAGCACCGGAGGTAACTATGGCTACACCTTC
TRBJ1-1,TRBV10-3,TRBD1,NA,CAIAGTGGTEAFF,TGTGCCATCGCCGGGACAGGGGGCACTGAAGCTTTCTTT
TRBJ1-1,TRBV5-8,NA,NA,CASSFARANTEAFF,TGTGCCAGCAGCTTTGCCAGGGCGAACACTGAAGCTTTCTTT
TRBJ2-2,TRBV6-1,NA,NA,CASDNLALGELFF,TGTGCCAGTGATAATCTAGCGCTCGGGGAGCTGTTTTTT
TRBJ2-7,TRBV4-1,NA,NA,CASSQEDPGSYEQYF,TGCGCCAGCAGCCAAGAGGATCCGGGGTCCTACGAGCAGTACTTC
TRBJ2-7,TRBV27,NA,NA,CASSLKAESSYEQYF,TGTGCCAGCAGTTTAAAAGCGGAGAGCTCCTACGAGCAGTACTTC
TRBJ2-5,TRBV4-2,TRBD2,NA,CASSQDSAGLAGVETQYF,TGTGCCAGCAGCCAAGATTCCGCCGGACTAGCGGGAGTGGAGACCCAGTACTTC
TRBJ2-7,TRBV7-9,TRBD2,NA,CASSSPSGLAFHEQYF,TGTGCCAGCAGCTCTCCCTCGGGACTAGCATTCCACGAGCAGTACTTC
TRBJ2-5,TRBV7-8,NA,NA,CASSSLQGRRETQYF,TGTGCCAGCAGCTCTCTTCAGGGGAGAAGGGAGACCCAGTACTTC
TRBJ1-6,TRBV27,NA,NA,CASSVQGFNSPLHF,TGTGCCAGCAGTGTTCAGGGGTTTAATTCACCCCTCCACTTT
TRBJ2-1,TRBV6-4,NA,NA,CASSEIPLAEAPYNEQFF,TGTGCCAGCAGCGAAATCCCTTTAGCGGAAGCCCCCTACAATGAGCAGTTCTTC
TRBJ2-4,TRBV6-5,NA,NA,CASSRPGTGEQYF,TGTGCCAGCAGTAGGCCGGGAACCGGGGAGCAGTACTTC
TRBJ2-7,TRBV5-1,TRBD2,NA,CASSLVLAGVPEQYF,TGCGCCAGCAGCTTGGTTTTAGCGGGAGTTCCTGAGCAGTACTTC
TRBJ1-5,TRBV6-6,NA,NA,CASSPDNNNQPQHF,TGTGCCAGCAGCCCGGACAACAATAATCAGCCCCAGCATTTT
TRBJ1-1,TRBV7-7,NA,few,CASSFGPNTEAFF,TGTGCTAGCAGCTTTGGGCCGAACACTGAAGCTTTCTTT
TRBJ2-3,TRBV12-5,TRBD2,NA,CASGGGSGSTDTQYF,TGTGCTAGTGGGGGAGGGAGCGGGAGCACAGATACGCAGTATTTT
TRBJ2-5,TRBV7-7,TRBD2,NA,CASSLGYSGGRFQETQYF,TGTGCTAGCAGCCTAGGGTATTCTGGCGGGAGGTTCCAAGAGACCCAGTACTTC
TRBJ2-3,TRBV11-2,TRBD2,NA,CASSAPVSGSTDTQYF,TGTGCCAGCAGCGCCCCAGTTAGCGGGAGCACAGATACGCAGTATTTT
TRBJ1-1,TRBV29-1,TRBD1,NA,CSVVPMTGASEAFF,TGCAGCGTCGTCCCGATGACAGGGGCGTCTGAAGCTTTCTTT
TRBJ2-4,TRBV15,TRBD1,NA,CATSSGTGTKNIQYF,TGTGCCACCAGCAGTGGGACAGGGACCAAAAACATTCAGTACTTC
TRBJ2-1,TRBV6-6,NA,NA,CASNRESYNEQFF,TGTGCCAGTAACCGCGAATCCTACAATGAGCAGTTCTTC
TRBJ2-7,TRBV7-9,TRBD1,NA,CASSLERTGISYEQHF,TGTGCCAGCAGCTTAGAAAGGACAGGGATATCCTACGAGCAGCACTTC
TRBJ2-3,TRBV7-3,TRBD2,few,CASSLGASGSGTDTQYF,TGTGCCAGCAGCTTAGGGGCTAGCGGGAGTGGCACAGATACGCAGTATTTT
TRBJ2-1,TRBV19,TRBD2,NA,CASSLNGGRMDNEQFF,TGTGCCAGTAGTCTTAACGGCGGGAGGATGGACAATGAGCAGTTCTTC
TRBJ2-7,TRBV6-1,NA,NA,CASSETREQYF,TGTGCCAGCAGTGAAACGAGGGAGCAGTACTTC
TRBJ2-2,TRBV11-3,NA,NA,CASSRTALNTGELFF,TGTGCCAGCAGCCGTACAGCACTGAACACCGGGGAGCTGTTTTTT
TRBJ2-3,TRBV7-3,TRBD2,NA,CASSYQLLAGTTDTQYF,TGTGCCAGCAGCTACCAGTTGTTAGCGGGAACCACAGATACGCAGTATTTT
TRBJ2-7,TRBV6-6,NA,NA,CASSYGPEQYF,TGTGCCAGCAGTTACGGCCCCGAGCAGTACTTC
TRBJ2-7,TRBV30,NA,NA,CAWCRDTRSYEQYF,TGTGCCTGGTGTCGGGACACTCGCTCCTACGAGCAGTACTTC
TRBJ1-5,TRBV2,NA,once,CASSEGLTVVDQPQHF,TGTGCCAGCAGTGAAGGGTTGACAGTAGTCGATCAGCCCCAGCATTTT
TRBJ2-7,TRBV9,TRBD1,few,CASSDGTGGLYEQYF,TGTGCCAGCAGCGACGGGACAGGGGGCCTGTACGAGCAGTACTTC
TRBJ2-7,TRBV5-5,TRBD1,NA,CASSLGTGDREQYF,TGTGCCAGCAGCTTGGGCACAGGGGATAGGGAGCAGTACTTC
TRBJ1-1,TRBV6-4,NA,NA,CASRARENTEAFF,TGTGCCAGCAGGGCCCGGGAGAACACTGAAGCTTTCTTT
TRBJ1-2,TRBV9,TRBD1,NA,CASSVESGQGRYGYTF,TGTGCCAGCAGCGTAGAATCGGGACAGGGGCGATATGGCTACACCTTC
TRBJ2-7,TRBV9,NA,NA,CASSIQHGTSYEQYF,TGTGCCAGCAGCATACAGCACGGAACTTCCTACGAGCAGTACTTC
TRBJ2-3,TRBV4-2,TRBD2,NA,CASSQAGTSGSADTQYF,TGTGCCAGCAGCCAGGCCGGGACTAGCGGGAGTGCAGATACGCAGTATTTT
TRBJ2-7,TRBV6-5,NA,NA,CASSGQGFDEQYF,TGTGCCAGCAGTGGCCAGGGTTTCGACGAGCAGTACTTC
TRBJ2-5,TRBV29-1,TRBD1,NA,CSVPDRGGETQYF,TGCAGCGTCCCGGACAGGGGAGGGGAGACCCAGTACTTC
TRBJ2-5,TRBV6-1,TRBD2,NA,CASRVAGGEGTQYF,TGTGCCAGCAGGGTAGCGGGAGGGGAAGGGACCCAGTACTTC
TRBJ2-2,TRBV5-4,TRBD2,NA,CASSTAGVGGTGELFF,TGTGCCAGCAGCACCGCGGGAGTTGGGGGGACCGGGGAGCTGTTTTTT
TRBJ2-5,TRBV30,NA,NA,CAWRGQGETQYF,TGTGCCTGGAGGGGCCAGGGAGAGACCCAGTACTTC
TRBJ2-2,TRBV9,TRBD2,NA,CASSVASGRDTGELFF,TGTGCCAGCAGCGTGGCTAGCGGGAGGGACACCGGGGAGCTGTTTTTT
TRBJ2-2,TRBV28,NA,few,CASSFGGDSNTGELFF,TGTGCCAGCAGTTTTGGAGGGGACTCGAACACCGGGGAGCTGTTTTTT
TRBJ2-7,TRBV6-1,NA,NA,CASSEPWGGATYEQYF,TGTGCCAGCAGTGAGCCTTGGGGCGGGGCAACCTACGAGCAGTACTTC
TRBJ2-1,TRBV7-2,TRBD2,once,CASSTGGEQFF,TGTGCCAGCAGTACGGGGGGTGAGCAGTTCTTC
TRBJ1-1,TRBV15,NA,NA,CATSRARRGSPEAFF,TGTGCCACCAGCAGAGCCAGGAGGGGTTCCCCTGAAGCTTTCTTT
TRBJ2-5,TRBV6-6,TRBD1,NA,CASSPSGQSEETQYF,TGTGCCAGCAGTCCTTCGGGACAGTCTGAGGAGACCCAGTACTTC
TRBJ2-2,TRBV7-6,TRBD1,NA,CASSLVPTGSTGELFF,TGTGCCAGCAGCTTAGTTCCGACAGGGTCCACCGGGGAGCTGTTTTTT
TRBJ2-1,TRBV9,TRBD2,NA,CASNGGREDNEQFF,TGTGCCAGCAATGGGGGGCGGGAGGACAATGAGCAGTTCTTC
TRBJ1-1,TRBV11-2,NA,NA,CASRGPTGQQTSTTEAFF,TGTGCCAGCAGGGGCCCTACTGGACAGCAAACAAGCACCACTGAAGCTTTCTTT
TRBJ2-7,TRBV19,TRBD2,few,CASSKIAGYEQYF,TGTGCCAGTAGTAAAATAGCGGGATACGAGCAGTACTTC
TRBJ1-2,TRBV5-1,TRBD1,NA,CASSGTGSYGYTF,TGCGCCAGCAGCGGGACAGGGAGCTATGGCTACACCTTC
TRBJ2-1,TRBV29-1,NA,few,CSGKGDGYNEQFF,TGCAGCGGGAAGGGGGACGGTTACAATGAGCAGTTCTTC
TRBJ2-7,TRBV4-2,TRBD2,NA,CASSLAGEHEQYF,TGTGCCAGCAGCCTCGCGGGAGAACACGAGCAGTACTTC